This entry lists 19 T cell receptor beta chains sequenced from one sample in a study of cytomegalovirus exposure and HLA in healthy donors. The PCR employed 60 Vbeta primers together with 13 Jbeta primers. Produced via immunoSEQ multiplex PCR; TCRdb's table is partial and in-frame only. The data hold 90,000 to 150,000 clones, with about 80% observed a single time. The specimen was PBMCs. The origin of the receptors is a woman aged 18-29 years in good health and CMV-seronegative.

This chain connects TRBV25-1 to TRBJ1-1, with D perhaps matching TRBD1 (6 bases). CDR1 is MGHDK, CDR2 SYGVNS, per germline. The V and J ends lost 2 bases and 3 bases respectively, with 16 bases between them. The CDR3 covers 16 residues. For the CDR3, the DNA is TGTGCCAGCAGTGAAAACTCGGGACAATCTTACACTGAAGCTTTCTTT. Residues: CASSENSGQSYTEAFF.

The genes are TRBV14 and TRBJ2-7; 10 bases are a match to TRBD1. With 4 bases clipped from V and 3 bases from J, the junction kept 9 bases outside the gene matches. Per the germline V gene, CDR1 is SGHDN and CDR2 is FVKESK. The CDR3 runs 16 residues. CDR3 residues: CASSPLGGTGDYEQYF. The DNA of the CDR3 is TGTGCCAGCAGCCCCCTCGGCGGGACAGGGGACTACGAGCAGTACTTC.

This chain links TRBV15 with TRBJ2-3, with D possibly TRBD1 on 6 matching bases. V was pared by 1 base and J by 5 bases, with 13 bases between. This CDR3 is built from 15 residues. Per germline, CDR1 LNHNV and CDR2 YYDKDF (reference sequence). In DNA form, the CDR3 reads TGTGCCACCAGCAGAGCCCGTACAGGGTTAGATACGCAGTATTTT. It encodes CATSRARTGLDTQYF.

The chain combines TRBV27 with TRBJ2-1; unclear D gene. Per germline, CDR1 MNHEY and CDR2 SMNVEV (reference sequence). Trimming stripped 3 bases from V and 8 bases from J, with 8 bases between. CDR3 length: 12 amino acids. CDR3 residues: CASSFNFDEQFF. The CDR3, as DNA: TGTGCCAGCAGTTTCAATTTTGATGAGCAGTTCTTC.

The genes are TRBV30 and TRBJ1-2, with a possible D match to TRBD1 (5 bases). The V gene's germline CDR1 is GTSNPN and CDR2 SVGIG (reference sequence). Trimming removed 7 bases from V and 2 bases from J, with 8 bases in between. The CDR3 runs 11 residues. This chain's CDR3 is CAFRQNYGYTF. The CDR3 DNA reads TGTGCCTTCAGACAGAACTATGGCTACACCTTC.

The CDR3 DNA reads TGTGCCAGCAGCTTGCAGGGGCCTAACTATGGCTACACCTTC. Translation gives CASSLQGPNYGYTF. The chain couples TRBV13 to TRBJ1-2, with D maybe TRBD1 (6 bases). The germline gives CDR1 PRHDT, CDR2 FYEKMQ (reference sequence). V gave up 3 bases and J gave up 0 bases, with 8 bases separating them. The CDR3 extends over 14 amino acids.

This rearrangement joins TRBV5-6 to TRBJ1-4; 9 bases match TRBD1. The V and J ends lost 0 bases and 7 bases, in that order; junction bases with no gene match: 4. Germline V gene data show CDR1 as SGHDT and CDR2 as YYEEEE. There are 15 residues in the CDR3. This CDR3 is CASSLGTGAAEKLFF. In nucleotides, the CDR3 is TGTGCCAGCAGCTTGGGGACAGGGGCGGCTGAAAAACTGTTTTTT.

This chain connects TRBV27 to TRBJ2-2; D unresolved. Germline V gives CDR1 MNHEY, CDR2 SMNVEV (reference sequence). There are 14 residues in the CDR3. Trimming cost V 6 bases and J 0 bases, with 8 bases left between them. For the CDR3, the DNA is TGTGCCAGCAGCCGTACAACGAACACCGGGGAGCTGTTTTTT. Its protein is CASSRTTNTGELFF.

This chain uses TRBV7-2 with TRBJ1-5; tentatively, D is TRBD1 (5 bases). The CDR3 has 12 residues. Trimming removed 3 bases at V and 6 bases at J, with 6 bases between. The V gene's germline CDR1 is SGHTA and CDR2 FQGNSA. The CDR3 reads CASSLQGQPQHF. The DNA for the CDR3 is TGTGCCAGCAGCTTGCAGGGTCAGCCCCAGCATTTT.

The chain is built from TRBV27 and TRBJ2-7; a weak D match, TRBD1 (6 bases). Germline lookup yields CDR1 MNHEY and CDR2 SMNVEV (reference sequence). Trimming cost V 6 bases and J 6 bases, with 12 bases left between them. The length of the CDR3 is 12 residues. CDR3 residues: CASRQGGTEQYF. The CDR3 coding sequence is TGTGCCAGCAGACAGGGTGGTACCGAGCAGTACTTC.

This clone appeared a few times. The chain carries TRBV6-5 and TRBJ1-1, with a weak D call TRBD1 (5 bases). Germline V gives CDR1 MNHEY, CDR2 SVGAGI. V was cut by 6 bases and J by 1 base, with 12 bases left in between. CDR3 size: 14 residues. Here the CDR3 reads CASSRGTANTEAFF. The CDR3 DNA sequence: TGTGCCAGCAGCCGGGGGACCGCGAACACTGAAGCTTTCTTT.

This chain joins TRBV29-1 and TRBJ2-1; 10 nucleotides align to TRBD1. The trim removed 3 bases at V and 7 bases at J, leaving 12 bases unmatched. CDR3 length: 16 amino acids. Germline values: CDR1 SQVTM, CDR2 ANQGSEA. CDR3 DNA sequence: TGCAGCGTTGACTCTCTCCCGGGACAGGGGTGGAATGAGCAGTTCTTC. Protein: CSVDSLPGQGWNEQFF.

The V call is TRBV6-5, the J call TRBJ2-1; tentative D call: TRBD2 (7 bases). Germline V gene data show CDR1 as MNHEY and CDR2 as SVGAGI. V lost 7 bases to trimming and J lost 7 bases, with 20 bases between them. CDR3 size: 15 residues. CDR3: CASTPVGGQLNEQFF. The CDR3 DNA reads TGTGCCAGCACCCCGGTCGGGGGGCAACTTAATGAGCAGTTCTTC.

This chain uses TRBV21-1 with TRBJ2-6; the listed D gene, TRBD1, was not tested against the DNA. TRBV21-1 is assigned pseudogene status. The CDR3 runs to 19 residues. DNA of the CDR3: TGTGCCAGCAGCAAAGTCAGGGACAGGGAAAACTCTGGGGCCAACGTCCTGACTTTC. Translating it yields CASSKVRDRENSGANVLTF.

The chain has TRBV9 and TRBJ2-1, with TRBD1 matching 9 bases. V gave up 2 bases and J gave up 2 bases; unmatched junction bases: 2. The germline V gene has CDR1 SGDLS and CDR2 YYNGEE. The length of the CDR3 is 15 residues. Written as DNA, the CDR3 is TGTGCCAGCAGCGTGGGGACAGGGCCCTACAATGAGCAGTTCTTC. It translates to CASSVGTGPYNEQFF.

The chain employs TRBV18 and TRBJ2-5; tentative D call: TRBD1 (5 bases). Matching the DNA end better, TRBJ2-7 makes the J call doubtful. This CDR3 has 13 residues. Germline CDR1 KGHSH, CDR2 LQKENI. DNA for the CDR3: TGTGCCAGCACCCCCGACAGCTACTACGAGCAGTACTTC. As protein: CASTPDSYYEQYF.

The genes are TRBV27 and TRBJ1-2; D ambiguous. Trimming took 0 bases from V and 8 from J, leaving 10 bases between them. The germline gives CDR1 MNHEY, CDR2 SMNVEV (reference sequence). This CDR3 is 13 amino acids long. The CDR3 region has the DNA TGTGCCAGCAGTTTATCCCAGGCCTGGGGCTACACCTTC. The encoded protein is CASSLSQAWGYTF.

The chain links TRBV6-1 to TRBJ1-2; 8 bases fit TRBD1. Unmatched junction bases numbered 10, after V lost 10 bases and J lost 9 bases. CDR1 and CDR2 (germline): MNHNS, SASEGT. The CDR3 runs 12 residues. CDR3 DNA sequence: TGTGCCACCGATGGACAGGGAGGTAGCTACACCTTC. Its translation: CATDGQGGSYTF.

The chain recombines TRBV29-1 with TRBJ2-7, with no clear D. Trimming removed 4 bases at V and 2 bases at J, with 6 bases between. Germline CDR1 is SQVTM and CDR2 is ANQGSEA. This CDR3 spans 11 amino acids. As DNA, the CDR3 is TGCAGCGTTGTACTTACCTACGAGCAGTACTTC. Residues: CSVVLTYEQYF.